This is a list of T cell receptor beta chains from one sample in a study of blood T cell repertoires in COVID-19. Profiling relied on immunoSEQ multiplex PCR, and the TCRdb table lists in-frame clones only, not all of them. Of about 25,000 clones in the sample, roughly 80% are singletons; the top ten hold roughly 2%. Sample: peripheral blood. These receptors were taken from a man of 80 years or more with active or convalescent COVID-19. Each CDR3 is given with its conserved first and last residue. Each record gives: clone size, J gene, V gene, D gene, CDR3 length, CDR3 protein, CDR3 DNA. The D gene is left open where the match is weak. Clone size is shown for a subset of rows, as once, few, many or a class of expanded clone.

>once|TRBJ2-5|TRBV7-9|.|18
CASSPPTGRRRGGETQYF
TGTGCCAGCAGCCCCCCCACTGGAAGGAGGCGAGGTGGAGAGACCCAGTACTTC
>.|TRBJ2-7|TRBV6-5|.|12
CASMMQGPEQYF
TGTGCCAGCATGATGCAGGGCCCCGAGCAGTACTTC
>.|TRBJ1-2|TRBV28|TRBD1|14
CASSTSTGNYGYTF
TGTGCCAGCAGTACCTCGACAGGGAACTATGGCTACACCTTC
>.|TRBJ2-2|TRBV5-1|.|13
CASRRGNTGELFF
TGCGCCAGCCGTAGGGGGAACACCGGGGAGCTGTTTTTT
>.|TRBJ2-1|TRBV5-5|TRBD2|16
CASSSPMGLAYNEQFF
TGTGCCAGCAGCTCCCCGATGGGACTAGCCTACAATGAGCAGTTCTTC
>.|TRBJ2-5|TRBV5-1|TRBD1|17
CASSMVGQGALEETQYF
TGCGCCAGCAGCATGGTTGGGCAGGGGGCTTTGGAAGAGACCCAGTACTTC
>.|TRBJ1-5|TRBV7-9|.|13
CASSPDGNQPQHF
TGTGCCAGCAGCCCCGACGGGAATCAGCCCCAGCATTTT
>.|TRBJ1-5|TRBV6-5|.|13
CASSGQSNQPQHF
TGTGCCAGCAGCGGACAAAGCAATCAGCCCCAGCATTTT
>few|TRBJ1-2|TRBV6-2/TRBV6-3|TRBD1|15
CASSYATGRGYGYTF
TGTGCCAGCAGTTACGCGACAGGGCGGGGATATGGCTACACCTTC
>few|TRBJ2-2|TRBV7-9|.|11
CASSRSGELFF
TGTGCCAGCAGCCGGTCTGGGGAGCTGTTTTTT
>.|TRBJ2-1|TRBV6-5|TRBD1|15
CASSYRRWTGVEQFF
TGTGCCAGCAGTTACAGACGGTGGACAGGGGTTGAGCAGTTCTTC
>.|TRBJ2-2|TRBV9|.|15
CASSVRTENTGELFF
TGTGCCAGCAGCGTACGGACAGAGAACACCGGGGAGCTGTTTTTT
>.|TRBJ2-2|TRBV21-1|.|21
CASSKGTSKGLAGGDTGELFF
TGTGCCAGCAGCAAAGGGACCTCAAAGGGACTAGCGGGGGGTGACACCGGGGAGCTGTTTTTT
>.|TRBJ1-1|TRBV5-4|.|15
CASSLAGQGGTEAFF
TGTGCCAGCAGCTTGGCGGGGCAGGGAGGCACTGAAGCTTTCTTT
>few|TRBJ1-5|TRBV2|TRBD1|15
CASRGGTGLNQPQHF
TGTGCCAGCAGGGGGGGGACAGGTCTCAATCAGCCCCAGCATTTT
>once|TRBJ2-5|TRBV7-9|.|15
CASSLGRGIGETQYF
TGTGCCAGCAGCTTAGGTCGGGGGATCGGGGAGACCCAGTACTTC